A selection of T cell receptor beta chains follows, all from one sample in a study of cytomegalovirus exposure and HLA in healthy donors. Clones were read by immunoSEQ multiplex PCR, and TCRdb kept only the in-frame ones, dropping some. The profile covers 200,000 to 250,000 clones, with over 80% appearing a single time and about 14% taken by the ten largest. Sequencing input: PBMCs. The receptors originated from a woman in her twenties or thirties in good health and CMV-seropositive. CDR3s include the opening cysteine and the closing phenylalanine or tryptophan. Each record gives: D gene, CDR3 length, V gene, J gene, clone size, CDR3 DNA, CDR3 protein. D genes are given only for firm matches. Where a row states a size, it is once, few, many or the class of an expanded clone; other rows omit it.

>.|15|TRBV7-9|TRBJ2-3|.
TGTGCCAGCAGCTTAGCCCGGGACAACACAGATACGCAGTATTTT
CASSLARDNTDTQYF
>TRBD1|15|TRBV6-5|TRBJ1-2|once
TGTGCCAGCAGTGCTACGCCCGGGACAGGGGGCGGCTACACCTTC
CASSATPGTGGGYTF
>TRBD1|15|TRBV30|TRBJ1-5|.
TGTGCCTGGAGTGTTGGACAGGGGGCCTACCAGCCCCAGCATTTT
CAWSVGQGAYQPQHF
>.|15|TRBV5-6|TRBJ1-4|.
TGTGCCAGCAGCGGGGGTGACAGCTCAAATGAAAAACTGTTTTTT
CASSGGDSSNEKLFF
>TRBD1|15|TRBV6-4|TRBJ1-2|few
TGTGCCAGCAGTGAAACCGGGACAGGCGCCTATGGCTACACCTTC
CASSETGTGAYGYTF
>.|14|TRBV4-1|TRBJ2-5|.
TGCGCCAGCAGCCAAGATGCATACCAAGAGACCCAGTACTTC
CASSQDAYQETQYF
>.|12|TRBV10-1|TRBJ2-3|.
TGCGCCAGCAGTGAGTCTTGGGATACGCAGTATTTT
CASSESWDTQYF
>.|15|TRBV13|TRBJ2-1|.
TGTGCCAGCAGCCCGAGGGTCGGCAGGTTAAATGAGCAGTTCTTC
CASSPRVGRLNEQFF
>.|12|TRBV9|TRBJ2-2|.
TGTGCCAGCACCCCCGGGGCCGGGGAGCTGTTTTTT
CASTPGAGELFF
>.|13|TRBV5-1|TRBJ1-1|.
TGCGCCAGCAGCTTGGTGGGTGACACTGAAGCTTTCTTT
CASSLVGDTEAFF
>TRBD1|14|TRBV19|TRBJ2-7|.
TGTGCCAGTAGTTCGACAGGGGGCATCTACGAGCAGTACTTC
CASSSTGGIYEQYF
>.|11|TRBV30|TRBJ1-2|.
TGTGCCCAAAGGGTCTCCTATGGCTACACCTTC
CAQRVSYGYTF
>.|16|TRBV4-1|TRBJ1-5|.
TGCGCCAGCAGCCAAGAGAGATTGGGGGTCAATCAGCCCCAGCATTTT
CASSQERLGVNQPQHF
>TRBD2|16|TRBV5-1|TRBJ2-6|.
TGCGCCAGCAGATTAGCGGGAACCTCTGGGGCCAACGTCCTGACTTTC
CASRLAGTSGANVLTF
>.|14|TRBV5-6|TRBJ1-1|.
TGTGCCAGCAGCTTGGGGTTCATGAACACTGAAGCTTTCTTT
CASSLGFMNTEAFF
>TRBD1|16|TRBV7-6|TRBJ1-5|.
TGTGCCAGCAGCTTATTTCCCAGGGGGATCAATCAGCCCCAGCATTTT
CASSLFPRGINQPQHF
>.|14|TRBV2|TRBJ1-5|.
TGTGCCAGCAGTACCGGGGTGCGCAATCAGCCCCAGCATTTT
CASSTGVRNQPQHF
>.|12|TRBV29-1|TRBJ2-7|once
TGCAGCGTTGCTCAGTGGTCCTACGAGCAGTACTTC
CSVAQWSYEQYF
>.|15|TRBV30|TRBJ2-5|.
TGTGCCTGGAGTGTTTCCCTGGGGAACCAAGAGACCCAGTACTTC
CAWSVSLGNQETQYF
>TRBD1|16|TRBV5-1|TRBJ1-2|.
TGCGCCAGCAGCTTCGACAAGACAGGGGTCGCATATGGCTACACCTTC
CASSFDKTGVAYGYTF
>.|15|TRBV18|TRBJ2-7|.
TGTGCCAGCTCACCAGTTTCAGGGGTTACCTACGAGCAGTACTTC
CASSPVSGVTYEQYF
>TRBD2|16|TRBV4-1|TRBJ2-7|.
TGCGCCAGCAGCCTCAACCGACTAGCGGGAGATTACGAGCAGTACTTC
CASSLNRLAGDYEQYF
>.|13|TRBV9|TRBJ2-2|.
TGTGCCAGCAGCGTAGGGACGGCCGGGGAGCTGTTTTTT
CASSVGTAGELFF
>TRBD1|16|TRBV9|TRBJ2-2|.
TGTGCCAGCAGCTCGACGGGACAGGGATCCACCGGGGAGCTGTTTTTT
CASSSTGQGSTGELFF
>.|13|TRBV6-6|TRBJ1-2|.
TGTGCCACCTCTTTGGGTCCGGCTTATGGCTACACCTTC
CATSLGPAYGYTF
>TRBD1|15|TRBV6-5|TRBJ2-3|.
TGTGCCAGCAGGTCCGGGACAGGGAGCACAGATACGCAGTATTTT
CASRSGTGSTDTQYF
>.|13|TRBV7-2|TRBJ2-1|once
TGTGCCAGCAGCCCCAAGGGGCGCAATGAGCAGTTCTTC
CASSPKGRNEQFF
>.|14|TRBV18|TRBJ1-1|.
TGTGCCAGCTCACCCCAGGGGATGAACACTGAAGCTTTCTTT
CASSPQGMNTEAFF
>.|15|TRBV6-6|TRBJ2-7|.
TGTGCCAGCAGTTACGAGATGATGAGCTCCTACGAGCAGTACTTC
CASSYEMMSSYEQYF
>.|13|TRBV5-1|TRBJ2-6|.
TGCGCCAGCAGCTTTGAAGGGGCCAACGTCCTGACTTTC
CASSFEGANVLTF
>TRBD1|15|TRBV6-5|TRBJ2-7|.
TGTGCCACCACTAACTTGTTGCAGGGGGCGGGAGAGCAGTACTTC
CATTNLLQGAGEQYF
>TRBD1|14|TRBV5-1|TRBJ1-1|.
TGCGCCAGCAGCATCTTACAGGGGATGGCTGAAGCTTTCTTT
CASSILQGMAEAFF
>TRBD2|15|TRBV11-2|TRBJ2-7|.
TGTGCCAGCAGCTTACAGGCTAGCGGGAGGTACGAGCAGTACTTC
CASSLQASGRYEQYF
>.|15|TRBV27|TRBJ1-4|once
TGTGCCAGCAGTTCATACAAAAGAGTAGGTGAAAAACTGTTTTTT
CASSSYKRVGEKLFF
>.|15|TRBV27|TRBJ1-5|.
TGTGCCAGCAGTTTATCGACGGGTGGAAGGGAGCCCCAGCATTTT
CASSLSTGGREPQHF
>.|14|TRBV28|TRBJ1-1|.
TGTGCCAGCAGTTCGACTCTTATGAACACTGAAGCTTTCTTT
CASSSTLMNTEAFF
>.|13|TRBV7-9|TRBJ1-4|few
TGTGCCAGCAGCCACGAAACTAATGAAAAACTGTTTTTT
CASSHETNEKLFF
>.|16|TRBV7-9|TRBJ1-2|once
TGTGCCAGCAGCTTAGCCCTTTCGGGACCGGACTATGGCTACACCTTC
CASSLALSGPDYGYTF
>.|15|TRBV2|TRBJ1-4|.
TGTGCCAGCAGTGAAATTGGGTCTCTTAATGAAAAACTGTTTTTT
CASSEIGSLNEKLFF
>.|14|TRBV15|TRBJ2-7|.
TGTGCCACCAGCAGAGAAAACACTTACTACGAGCAGTACTTC
CATSRENTYYEQYF
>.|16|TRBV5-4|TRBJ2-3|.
TGTGCCAGCAGCTCCTCAGGAAGTGCTAGCACAGATACGCAGTATTTT
CASSSSGSASTDTQYF
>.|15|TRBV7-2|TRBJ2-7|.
TGTGCCAGCAGCCTACCGCCGGCCGGTCCCTACGAGCAGTACTTC
CASSLPPAGPYEQYF
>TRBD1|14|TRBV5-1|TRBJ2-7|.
TGCGCCAGCAGCAAATACAGGGGGCTGGACGAGCAGTACTTC
CASSKYRGLDEQYF
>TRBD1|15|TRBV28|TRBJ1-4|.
TGTGCCAGCACCACCGCAGGGGGGGATAATGAAAAACTGTTTTTT
CASTTAGGDNEKLFF